These 16 T cell receptor beta chains share one sample of origin, sequenced in a study of T-cell memory formation after mild COVID-19. TCRdb independently ran MiXCR on the 5' RACE reads; one entry per CDR3 protein. The sample includes about 57,000 distinct CDR3 sequences, more than 10% seen only once; the top ten take more than 20%. The sequenced sample consisted of PBMCs or a T cell subset sorted from them (not recorded which). The receptors come from a man younger than 30 who had mild COVID-19 (a few samples of this study predate the infection). Cell type and time point are not known.

This chain joins TRBV5-1 and TRBJ1-2; 9 positions match TRBD1. CDR1 and CDR2 (germline): SGHRS, YFSETQ. Trimming cost V 1 base and J 0 bases; bases outside gene matches: 10. This CDR3 is built from 18 residues. CDR3 loop: CASSLIPGQGSTNYGYTF. The CDR3 DNA reads TGCGCCAGCAGCTTGATACCGGGACAGGGCTCCACTAACTATGGCTACACCTTC.

This clonotype was observed a few times. This chain connects TRBV4-3 to TRBJ2-3; D remains unclear. From germline, CDR1 is LGHNA and CDR2 YSLEER. This CDR3 has 17 amino acids. The V end lost 0 bases, the J end lost 6 bases, and 19 bases lay between the germline ends. The CDR3 is CASSQDLRQTVGDTQYF. Here the CDR3 DNA reads TGCGCCAGCAGCCAAGATTTGAGGCAGACTGTGGGGGATACGCAGTATTTT.

The chain carries TRBV28 and TRBJ1-2, with no clear D. With 5 bases removed from V and 6 bases from J, the gap between germline ends came to 10 bases. CDR3 length: 12 residues. Germline V gene sequence: CDR1 MDHEN, CDR2 SYDVKM. In DNA form, the CDR3 reads TGTGCCAGCAGTCCCCACTCAGATGGCTACACCTTC. Translating it yields CASSPHSDGYTF.

This clonotype has ten or more counts. The J gene is TRBJ2-5, the V gene TRBV20-1; a weak D match, TRBD1 (6 bases). V gave up 1 base and J gave up 5 bases, with 20 bases separating them. Looked up from germline, CDR1 is DFQATT and CDR2 is SNEGSKA (reference sequence). CDR3 size: 16 residues. CDR3 in DNA: TGCAGTGCTAGAGGCACTCGCACTAGGGGGATGGAGACCCAGTACTTC. Amino acids: CSARGTRTRGMETQYF.

This clonotype showed up just a few times. An end of the junction does not agree with germline; a read error may underlie this. CDR3 residues: CGSSLRHSNTEAFF. For the CDR3, the DNA is TGTGGCAGCAGCTTGAGACATTCGAACACTGAAGCTTTCTTT. The V call is TRBV7-3, the J call TRBJ1-1, with D hard to call. Germline V gene data show CDR1 as SGHTA and CDR2 as FQGTGA. The CDR3 has 14 residues.

This clonotype was seen more than once but under ten times. CDR3 amino acids: CASSQESTAFYNSPLHF. In DNA form, the CDR3 reads TGCGCCAGCAGCCAAGAATCGACTGCCTTCTATAATTCACCCCTCCACTTT. The genes are TRBV4-3 and TRBJ1-6; no definite D call. The V end was cut by 0 bases, the J end by 3 bases, with 12 bases between. CDR1 LGHNA and CDR2 YSLEER come from the germline V gene. This CDR3 contains 17 residues.

The chain uses TRBV7-2 and TRBJ1-2; possibly TRBD1 for D (5 bases). The ends were cut back, 5 bases at V and 6 bases at J, with 19 bases in the middle. The CDR3 runs to 15 residues. Germline V gives CDR1 SGHTA, CDR2 FQGNSA. The DNA of the CDR3 is TGTGCCAGCAGCCCACTCCTGGGGCGCAGAGATGGCTACACCTTC. Translation gives CASSPLLGRRDGYTF.

This clonotype has more than one count but fewer than ten. This rearrangement joins TRBV9 to TRBJ1-2; 9 nucleotides align to TRBD1. The length of the CDR3 is 13 residues. J was trimmed by 3 bases and V by 3 bases; bases with no gene match: 0. Germline-derived CDR1 and CDR2 are SGDLS and YYNGEE. This CDR3 reads CASSGTGDYGYTF. In DNA, the CDR3 is TGTGCCAGCAGCGGGACAGGGGACTATGGCTACACCTTC.

The rearrangement joins TRBV12-3 or TRBV12-4 to TRBJ2-7; possible D gene TRBD1, 6 bases. Between the trimmed V and J ends, which lost 5 bases and 2 bases, there was a span of 10 bases. CDR3 size: 13 residues. The CDR3 reads CASSATGPYEQYF. The CDR3 nucleotides read TGTGCCAGCAGTGCAACAGGGCCCTACGAGCAGTACTTC.

This chain links TRBV7-9 with TRBJ1-4; D is perhaps TRBD1 (5 bases). The CDR3 sequence is 15 residues long. Trimming stripped 3 bases from V and 7 bases from J, with 15 bases between. The germline V gene encodes CDR1 SEHNR and CDR2 FQNEAQ (reference sequence). CDR3 sequence reads: CASSFLFGAAEKLFF. For the CDR3, the DNA is TGTGCCAGCAGCTTTTTGTTCGGGGCAGCTGAAAAACTGTTTTTT.

The table lists this clonotype with a few counts. This rearrangement joins TRBV20-1 to TRBJ1-5; 7 bases fit TRBD1. The CDR3 runs to 14 residues. CDR1 and CDR2 from the germline V gene are DFQATT and SNEGSKA (reference sequence). The junction had 3 bases not matched to a gene; V was cut back by 2 bases and J by 2 bases. In nucleotides, the CDR3 is TGCAGTGCTAGACTAGGACAGGGCAATCAGCCCCAGCATTTT. Protein sequence: CSARLGQGNQPQHF.

The table lists this clonotype with a few counts. The chain has TRBV5-6 and TRBJ1-6; maybe TRBD1 (5 bases). Trimming took off 0 bases at V and 9 bases at J, with 10 bases between the two ends. CDR3 length equals 14 residues. Germline V gene sequence: CDR1 SGHDT, CDR2 YYEEEE. This chain's CDR3 is CASSLGLGGSPLHF. CDR3 coding DNA: TGTGCCAGCAGCTTGGGTCTTGGGGGTTCACCCCTCCACTTT.

Only a few counts were recorded for this clonotype. The chain combines TRBV4-3 with TRBJ2-3, with 10 bases lining up with TRBD1. Trimming took 0 bases from V and 5 from J; bases not matched to a gene: 5. CDR1 is LGHNA and CDR2 is YSLEER in the germline V gene. CDR3 length equals 16 residues. The CDR3 bases are TGCGCCAGCAGCCAAGATAAAGACAGGGGGCAAGATACGCAGTATTTT. This translates into CASSQDKDRGQDTQYF.

This clonotype was seen ten or more times. The chain links TRBV6-2 or TRBV6-3 to TRBJ1-5, with D possibly being TRBD1 (5 bases). In germline, CDR1 is MNHEY, CDR2 SVGEGT. The CDR3 length is 14 residues. The V and J ends lost 6 bases and 2 bases respectively, with 11 bases between them. CDR3 residues: CASRSLQGNQPQHF. The DNA of the CDR3 is TGTGCCAGCAGATCACTACAGGGCAATCAGCCCCAGCATTTT.

This clonotype was picked up a small number of times. This chain links TRBV4-3 with TRBJ2-2, with 9 bases identical to TRBD1. The germline V gene encodes CDR1 LGHNA and CDR2 YSLEER. CDR3 length equals 18 residues. Trimming took 2 bases from V and 2 from J; bases not matched to a gene: 9. The CDR3 is CASSQPYRGLLNTGELFF. As DNA, the CDR3 is TGCGCCAGCAGCCAACCCTACAGGGGGCTACTAAACACCGGGGAGCTGTTTTTT.

The V and J genes are TRBV7-3 and TRBJ1-1; D is unresolved. The germline V and J ends were trimmed by 4 bases and 0 bases, with 6 bases remaining between them. Germline CDR1 is SGHTA and CDR2 is FQGTGA. This CDR3 spans 13 amino acids. The CDR3 nucleotides read TGTGCCAGCAGCTCCTATATGAACACTGAAGCTTTCTTT. This translates into CASSSYMNTEAFF.